These T cell receptor beta chains were read from a single sample in a study of CD8 T cells in ankylosing spondylitis. One entry per CDR3 protein results from TCRdb running MiXCR on the 5' RACE reads. Of fewer than 550,000 distinct CDR3 sequences listed, under 5.5% are singletons. Sequencing was done on a sample of blood, either unsorted or a sorted T cell fraction (not recorded which). These receptors all stem from a male donor with ankylosing spondylitis. Each CDR3 is given with its conserved first and last residue. A D gene is named only where the DNA matches it firmly. Rows may omit the clone size; those that give it use once, few, many or a size class.

V: TRBV20-1
J: TRBJ2-7
D: TRBD1
size: many
DNA: TGCAGTGCTAGGAAGGGACAGGGATGGGAGTGGAACGAGCAGTACTTC
CDR3: CSARKGQGWEWNEQYF

V: TRBV7-2
J: TRBJ2-4
D: TRBD2
size: many
DNA: TGTGCCAGCAGCCCCAGGACTAGGCTAGCCAAAAACATTCAGTACTTC
CDR3: CASSPRTRLAKNIQYF

V: TRBV6-5
J: TRBJ2-1
D: TRBD1
size: many
DNA: TGTGCCAGCAGTCATCGACAGGGGGCGAATGAGCAGTTCTTC
CDR3: CASSHRQGANEQFF

V: TRBV5-5
J: TRBJ2-2
D: TRBD1
size: -
DNA: TGTGCCAGCAGCTTCGGACAGGGTAACCCCTCGAACACCGGGGAGCTGTTTTTT
CDR3: CASSFGQGNPSNTGELFF

V: TRBV9
J: TRBJ1-2
D: TRBD1
size: many
DNA: TGTGCCAGCAGCCCGGGGACAGGGCAAGATGGCTACACCTTC
CDR3: CASSPGTGQDGYTF

V: TRBV6-1
J: TRBJ1-6
D: -
size: many
DNA: TGTGCAAGCAATATAGGAGGGGCCTATAATTCACCCCTCCACTTT
CDR3: CASNIGGAYNSPLHF

V: TRBV5-1
J: TRBJ2-6
D: -
size: many
DNA: TGCGCCAGCAGCCCTTTCTCCTCTGGGGCCAACGTCCTGACTTTC
CDR3: CASSPFSSGANVLTF

V: TRBV5-1
J: TRBJ2-3
D: -
size: many
DNA: TGCGCCAGCCGGTTTTTATCCACAGATACGCAGTATTTT
CDR3: CASRFLSTDTQYF

V: TRBV6-5
J: TRBJ2-2
D: -
size: many
DNA: TGTGCCAGCAGTTCCCAACAGGAGATAAACACCGGGGAGCTGTTTTTT
CDR3: CASSSQQEINTGELFF

V: TRBV7-8
J: TRBJ2-7
D: TRBD2
size: few
DNA: TGTGCCAGCAGCTCAAGAAGCGGGATCCAGGGATACGAGCAGTACTTC
CDR3: CASSSRSGIQGYEQYF